A single sample is the source of the 14 T cell receptor beta chains below, sequenced in a study of blood T cell repertoires in COVID-19. Sequenced by immunoSEQ multiplex PCR; TCRdb stores in-frame clones only, minus some. The table lists approximately 130,000 clones, around nine tenths of them singletons. The material sequenced was peripheral blood. The receptors derive from a woman in her 50s with acute or convalescent COVID-19.

The chain uses TRBV6-2 or TRBV6-3 and TRBJ2-1, with TRBD2 identical over 10 bases. Trimming took 2 bases from V and 9 from J; bases not matched to a gene: 7. Germline lookup yields CDR1 MNHEY and CDR2 SVGEGT. This CDR3 spans 15 amino acids. The chain's CDR3 is CASSYVSGGAGEQFF. In nucleotides, the CDR3 is TGTGCCAGCAGTTACGTGAGCGGGGGGGCCGGTGAGCAGTTCTTC.

V usage is TRBV18 and J usage is TRBJ2-7; 11 bases fit TRBD2. The CDR3 extends over 14 amino acids. Germline assignment: CDR1 KGHSH and CDR2 LQKENI. Unmatched junction bases numbered 2, after V lost 5 bases and J lost 2 bases. As DNA, the CDR3 is TGTGCCAGCTCAGGACTAGCGGGCCCCTACGAGCAGTACTTC. This codes for CASSGLAGPYEQYF.

V is TRBV7-8 and J is TRBJ2-3, with 7 positions matching TRBD2. Per the germline V gene, CDR1 is SGHVS and CDR2 is FQNEAQ. The CDR3 is 13 residues long. V shed 1 base, J shed 7 bases, and the junction held 2 bases outside the gene matches. The chain's CDR3 is CASSLGGGNTQYF. The DNA for the CDR3 is TGTGCCAGCAGCTTAGGGGGGGGGAATACGCAGTATTTT. Supplemented by reference TRBV7-8 and TRBJ2-3, the full variable domain reads GAGVSQSPRYKVAKRGQDVALRCDPISGHVSLFWYQQALGQGPEFLTYFQNEAQLDKSGLPSDRFFAERPEGSVSTLKIQRTQQEDSAVYLCASSLGGGNTQYFGPGTRLTVL.

V gene TRBV6-2 or TRBV6-3 combines with J gene TRBJ2-1; 10 bases agree with TRBD2. CDR3 length equals 17 residues. V trimming: 6 bases; J trimming: 5 bases; junction bases outside the gene matches: 13. Germline CDR1 reads MNHEY; CDR2 reads SVGEGT. In DNA form, the CDR3 reads TGTGCCAGCAGCTTCCTCCTCAGACTAGCGGGTGACAATGAGCAGTTCTTC. Residues: CASSFLLRLAGDNEQFF.

The chain employs TRBV9 and TRBJ2-6; D is unresolved. Trimming stripped 3 bases from V and 0 bases from J, with 10 bases between. CDR3 length: 16 residues. The V gene's germline CDR1 is SGDLS and CDR2 YYNGEE. Here the CDR3 reads CASSGDGYSGANVLTF. CDR3 nucleotide sequence: TGTGCCAGCAGCGGCGACGGGTACTCTGGGGCCAACGTCCTGACTTTC. Looking up the rest from reference TRBV9 and TRBJ2-6 gives the full variable domain: DSGVTQTPKHLITATGQRVTLRCSPRSGDLSVYWYQQSLDQGLQFLIQYYNGEERAKGNILERFSAQQFPDLHSELNLSSLELGDSALYFCASSGDGYSGANVLTFGAGSRLTVL.

V usage is TRBV19 and J usage is TRBJ2-7; the match to TRBD1 covers 10 bases. Germline V gene data show CDR1 as LNHDA and CDR2 as SQIVND (reference sequence). The CDR3 is 13 amino acids. V lost 8 bases and J lost 5; bases outside the gene matches: 6. CDR3 DNA: TGTGCCAGTGGGAGACAGGGGGCCCACGAGCAGTACTTC. Its translation is CASGRQGAHEQYF.

This chain uses TRBV30 with TRBJ2-2; 7 positions match TRBD1. Germline trimming cut 5 bases from V and 6 bases from J; bases unmatched to any gene: 12. The CDR3 totals 15 residues. CDR1 GTSNPN and CDR2 SVGIG come from the germline V gene (reference sequence). The CDR3: CAWDPRGRFSGELFF. The DNA of the CDR3 is TGTGCCTGGGACCCAAGGGGGCGCTTTTCCGGGGAGCTGTTTTTT.

V gene TRBV9 combines with J gene TRBJ2-1; D is possibly TRBD1 (5 bases). The CDR3 sequence is 16 residues long. V was pared by 3 bases and J by 0 bases, with 13 bases between. Germline V gene lookup returns CDR1 SGDLS and CDR2 YYNGEE. CDR3 amino acids: CASSGRAQFSYNEQFF. The CDR3 bases are TGTGCCAGCAGCGGCAGGGCTCAATTCTCCTACAATGAGCAGTTCTTC.

V usage is TRBV3-1 (or the pseudogene TRBV3-2) and J usage is TRBJ2-4, with a possible D match to TRBD1 (5 bases). The CDR3 sequence is 15 residues long. Germline CDR1 and CDR2: LGHDT and YNNKEL (reference sequence). V lost 3 bases and J 0 bases, leaving 9 bases between the germline ends. In DNA form, the CDR3 reads TGTGCCAGCAGCCACAGGGATGGAGCCAAAAACATTCAGTACTTC. Amino acid sequence: CASSHRDGAKNIQYF.

The gene calls are TRBV19 and TRBJ1-2, with a weak D call TRBD1 (5 bases). Trimming took off 10 bases at V and 2 bases at J, with 14 bases between the two ends. The CDR3 contains 13 residues. Per germline, CDR1 LNHDA and CDR2 SQIVND (reference sequence). CDR3 loop: CATSGRVNYGYTF. CDR3 coding DNA: TGTGCCACCTCAGGCAGGGTAAACTATGGCTACACCTTC. Full variable domain (outside the CDR3, taken from reference TRBV19 and TRBJ1-2): DGGITQSPKYLFRKEGQNVTLSCEQNLNHDAMYWYRQDPGQGLRLIYYSQIVNDFQKGDIAEGYSVSREKKESFPLTVTSAQKNPTAFYLCATSGRVNYGYTFGSGTRLTVV.

The chain recombines TRBV29-1 with TRBJ2-7, with a tentative D call TRBD1 (5 bases). The CDR3 sequence is 14 residues long. The V end was cut by 7 bases, the J end by 6 bases, with 22 bases between. Looked up from germline, CDR1 is SQVTM and CDR2 is ANQGSEA. CDR3 protein: CSAHVQGLMGEQYF. Written as DNA, the CDR3 is TGCAGCGCTCATGTCCAGGGCCTTATGGGCGAGCAGTACTTC.

The chain uses TRBV5-1 and TRBJ2-1; D is perhaps TRBD2 (6 bases). Between the trimmed V and J ends, which lost 3 bases and 2 bases, there was a span of 12 bases. Per the germline V gene, CDR1 is SGHRS and CDR2 is YFSETQ. There are 15 residues in the CDR3. CDR3 amino acids: CASSWVWGAYNEQFF. In nucleotides, the CDR3 is TGCGCCAGCAGCTGGGTGTGGGGGGCCTACAATGAGCAGTTCTTC.

The chain has TRBV18 and TRBJ2-6, with D unresolved. The V end was cut by 2 bases, the J end by 0 bases, with 8 bases between. Germline V lookup: CDR1 KGHSH, CDR2 LQKENI. The CDR3 runs to 16 residues. The CDR3 region has the DNA TGTGCCAGCTCACCATCAGGTCCCTCTGGGGCCAACGTCCTGACTTTC. It encodes CASSPSGPSGANVLTF.

This sequence joins TRBV10-2 and TRBJ2-2; 7 bases are a match to TRBD2. CDR1 is WSHSY, CDR2 SAAADI, per germline. CDR3 length: 14 amino acids. J gave up 5 bases and V 2 bases, and 2 bases lay outside the gene matches. The CDR3 DNA follows: TGCGCCAGCAGTGAGGCGGGAGTTACCGGGGAGCTGTTTTTT. Protein: CASSEAGVTGELFF.